Given below is one TCR beta chain in context. Its antigen remains unknown. This CDR3 is 15 amino acids long. Germline V lookup: CDR1 SGHRS, CDR2 YFSETQ. Trimming removed 4 bases from V and 9 bases from J; junction bases left unmatched: 14. These data belong to a study of T cell responses to AZD1222 COVID-19 vaccine. Study outcomes and limitations: Within unmutated variant regions lay the reported targets of nearly half of spike-specific TCRs. Clonal diversity may have been underestimated, and the donors were mostly white British, with more females than males. Researchers took repertoire samples only after the peak T cell response had come.

Profiled with immunoSEQ multiplex PCR; TCRdb holds only in-frame clones, not every one. The table lists about 150,000 clones, roughly nine tenths of them singletons. Source: peripheral blood, taken on day 0 of MenACWY control vaccination. This chain connects TRBV5-1 to TRBJ1-1; 8 nucleotides agree with TRBD1. This TCR was recovered from an adult in good health. The CDR3 DNA follows: TGCGCCAGCAGCCCGCGGGGACAGGCGATTCAAAAAGCTTTCTTT. It translates to CASSPRGQAIQKAFF.